A single sample is the source of the 32 T cell receptor beta chains below, sequenced in a study of cytomegalovirus exposure and HLA in healthy donors. A multiplex PCR was run with 60 Vbeta primers and 13 Jbeta primers. Assay: immunoSEQ multiplex PCR; the TCRdb copy retains only in-frame clones and omits some. The data contain 110,000 to 150,000 clones, 60% to 80% of them singletons. Sequences were obtained from PBMCs. The source is a man younger than 35 in good health and CMV-seronegative.

The CDR3 loop reads CASSIWASQGGNEQFF. The CDR3 DNA reads TGTGCCAGTAGTATTTGGGCCAGCCAAGGGGGCAATGAGCAGTTCTTC. The chain combines TRBV19 with TRBJ2-1; a weak D match, TRBD1 (6 bases). Germline values: CDR1 LNHDA, CDR2 SQIVND (reference sequence). V dropped 3 bases and J dropped 6 bases, with 18 bases sitting between them. The CDR3 runs 16 residues.

This chain uses TRBV6-5 with TRBJ1-1, with D unresolved. Germline CDR1 is MNHEY and CDR2 is SVGAGI. Trimming pared 0 bases from V and 1 base from J, leaving 9 bases between. This CDR3 spans 15 amino acids. The CDR3 sequence is CASSYSAESNTEAFF. The CDR3 region has the DNA TGTGCCAGCAGTTACTCGGCAGAATCGAACACTGAAGCTTTCTTT.

The genes are TRBV5-1 and TRBJ2-5, with 7 nucleotides matching TRBD1. This CDR3 has 16 residues. The germline CDR1 and CDR2 sequences are SGHRS and YFSETQ. The junction had 9 bases not matched to a gene; V was cut back by 0 bases and J by 4 bases. In nucleotides, the CDR3 is TGCGCCAGCAGCTTGGGAGACCCGACAGGGATAGAGACCCAGTACTTC. Translated: CASSLGDPTGIETQYF. The whole variable domain, filled in from reference TRBV5-1 and TRBJ2-5, reads KAGVTQTPRYLIKTRGQQVTLSCSPISGHRSVSWYQQTPGQGLQFLFEYFSETQRNKGNFPGRFSGRQFSNSRSEMNVSTLELGDSALYLCASSLGDPTGIETQYFGPGTRLLVL.

Only one count was recorded for this clone. The V call is TRBV18, the J call TRBJ2-1; a weak D match, TRBD1 (7 bases). The germline V gene has CDR1 KGHSH and CDR2 LQKENI. Trimming left V 5 bases short and J 7 bases short, with 15 bases between. The CDR3 is 14 residues long. Written as DNA, the CDR3 is TGTGCCAGCTCATCGGAGGGACAGAGGAATGAGCAGTTCTTC. It yields the protein CASSSEGQRNEQFF.

CDR3 protein: CSVADSSNQPQHF. The CDR3, as DNA: TGCAGCGTCGCCGACAGTAGCAATCAGCCCCAGCATTTT. The chain combines TRBV29-1 with TRBJ1-5; a possible D gene is TRBD1 (5 bases). Trimming removed 6 bases from V and 0 bases from J, with 9 bases in between. Germline V gene sequence: CDR1 SQVTM, CDR2 ANQGSEA. CDR3 length equals 13 residues.

V and J are TRBV18 and TRBJ1-2, with D maybe TRBD1 (6 bases). Germline V gene data show CDR1 as KGHSH and CDR2 as LQKENI. This CDR3 comprises 14 residues. V was trimmed by 4 bases and J by 3 bases, leaving 12 bases between them. The CDR3 DNA reads TGTGCCAGCTCACAAAAGACAGGTCACTATGGCTACACCTTC. Translated: CASSQKTGHYGYTF.

The J gene is TRBJ1-1, the V gene TRBV11-2, with 10 bases matching TRBD1. Germline loops: CDR1 SGHAT, CDR2 FQNNGV. V was pared by 4 bases and J by 7 bases, with 6 bases of the junction left unmatched. This CDR3 spans 14 amino acids. The CDR3 bases are TGTGCCAGCAGCTCCAGGACAGGGGGAGGTGAAGCTTTCTTT. Translating gives CASSSRTGGGEAFF.

This clone was seen a single time. This chain connects TRBV27 to TRBJ1-3; 9 bases align to TRBD1. Looked up from germline, CDR1 is MNHEY and CDR2 is SMNVEV (reference sequence). The CDR3 spans 16 residues. Trimming at V came to 7 bases and at J to 2 bases, leaving 9 bases not matched to a gene. The CDR3 region is CASMSPGQGTGNTIYF. CDR3 in DNA: TGTGCCAGCATGTCTCCCGGACAGGGGACTGGAAACACCATATATTTT.

The rearrangement uses TRBV7-9 and TRBJ1-5, with D possibly matching TRBD1 (6 bases). From germline, CDR1 is SEHNR and CDR2 FQNEAQ (reference sequence). The CDR3 covers 14 residues. The ends were cut back, 3 bases at V and 2 bases at J, with 8 bases in the middle. The CDR3 region has the DNA TGTGCCAGCAGCTTCAAGGGGGGCAATCAGCCCCAGCATTTT. Protein product: CASSFKGGNQPQHF.

As DNA, the CDR3 is TGTGCCAGTAGTCAATTTATACAAAAGTCCTACGAGCAGTACTTC. Amino acid sequence: CASSQFIQKSYEQYF. The chain has TRBV19 and TRBJ2-7; D gene uncertain. The germline V and J ends were trimmed by 5 bases and 1 base, with 15 bases remaining between them. Looked up from germline, CDR1 is LNHDA and CDR2 is SQIVND (reference sequence). CDR3 length equals 15 residues.

This clone has more than one count but fewer than ten. One junction end does not reproduce the germline sequence, and a read error may be involved. The chain combines TRBV7-9 with TRBJ1-2; 8 bases align to TRBD1. Germline values: CDR1 SEHNR, CDR2 FQNEAQ (reference sequence). The CDR3 totals 13 residues. This chain's CDR3 is CSSRPTGEGGYTF. CDR3 in DNA: TGTTCCAGCAGACCGACAGGGGAGGGAGGCTACACCTTC.

The chain has TRBV6-1 and TRBJ1-5; tentative D call: TRBD1 (6 bases). CDR1 and CDR2 from the germline V gene are MNHNS and SASEGT. The CDR3 is 13 amino acids. V shed 4 bases and J shed 6 bases, with 10 bases lying between them. CDR3 in DNA: TGTGCCAGCAGTGGCTACAGGGTTCAGCCCCAGCATTTT. Translation gives CASSGYRVQPQHF.

The CDR3 is CASSFDRVGGVEAFF. Here the CDR3 DNA reads TGTGCCAGCAGCTTCGACCGGGTCGGAGGGGTAGAAGCTTTCTTT. The J gene is TRBJ1-1, the V gene TRBV5-5; D is perhaps TRBD1 (5 bases). Germline-derived CDR1 and CDR2 are SGHKS and YYEKEE (reference sequence). The CDR3 runs 15 residues. Trimming removed 2 bases at V and 8 bases at J, with 19 bases between.

The rearrangement links TRBV7-9 to TRBJ1-2; 8 positions match TRBD1. V gave up 5 bases and J gave up 7 bases; unmatched junction bases: 6. The CDR3 has 13 amino acids. The germline V gene has CDR1 SEHNR and CDR2 FQNEAQ (reference sequence). CDR3 residues: CASSAGQAGGYTF. The CDR3, as DNA: TGTGCCAGCAGCGCGGGACAGGCGGGTGGCTACACCTTC.

V usage is TRBV9 and J usage is TRBJ1-4, with D tentatively TRBD1 (5 bases). The CDR3 sequence is 15 residues long. V lost 3 bases and J 3 bases, leaving 12 bases between the germline ends. Germline V gives CDR1 SGDLS, CDR2 YYNGEE. CDR3 loop: CASSGPTESNEKLFF. CDR3 DNA sequence: TGTGCCAGCAGCGGGCCGACAGAGTCTAATGAAAAACTGTTTTTT. Full variable domain (outside the CDR3, taken from reference TRBV9 and TRBJ1-4): DSGVTQTPKHLITATGQRVTLRCSPRSGDLSVYWYQQSLDQGLQFLIQYYNGEERAKGNILERFSAQQFPDLHSELNLSSLELGDSALYFCASSGPTESNEKLFFGSGTQLSVL.

This chain joins TRBV5-5 and TRBJ1-4; 7 bases map to TRBD1. Trimming cost V 2 bases and J 8 bases; bases outside gene matches: 9. The germline V gene encodes CDR1 SGHKS and CDR2 YYEKEE (reference sequence). The CDR3 spans 15 residues. DNA of the CDR3: TGTGCCAGCAGCTTTACAGGGGCGGTTGAGGAAAAACTGTTTTTT. This codes for CASSFTGAVEEKLFF.

The chain uses TRBV5-1 and TRBJ1-2; D unresolved. Germline V gene data show CDR1 as SGHRS and CDR2 as YFSETQ. V lost 0 bases and J 3 bases, leaving 9 bases between the germline ends. The CDR3 extends over 14 amino acids. The CDR3 spells CASSLEGRDYGYTF. For the CDR3, the DNA is TGCGCCAGCAGCTTGGAAGGTCGGGACTATGGCTACACCTTC.

Turning to this clone: The junction and the germline gene differ at one end; a read error may be behind it. Different DNA sequences within this sample yield the same CDR3. The rearrangement links TRBV27 to TRBJ2-2; possibly TRBD1 for D (6 bases). Germline V gives CDR1 MNHEY, CDR2 SMNVEV (reference sequence). This CDR3 contains 15 residues. Here the CDR3 DNA reads TGTGCCAGCAGTTTGTCTACAGGGAACACCGGGGAACTGTTTTTT. As protein: CASSLSTGNTGELFF.

The chain recombines TRBV5-1 with TRBJ2-7, with D possibly TRBD1 on 6 matching bases. V gave up 5 bases and J gave up 2 bases, with 17 bases separating them. The CDR3 has 15 residues. Germline values: CDR1 SGHRS, CDR2 YFSETQ. DNA for the CDR3: TGCGCCAGCAGTTTCCCGAGGGGGTCCGCCTACGAGCAGTACTTC. Translation gives CASSFPRGSAYEQYF.

V is TRBV10-3 and J is TRBJ2-5; a weak D match, TRBD1 (6 bases). The CDR3 sequence is 13 residues long. The germline CDR1 and CDR2 sequences are ENHRY and SYGVKD. With 6 bases removed from V and 0 bases from J, the gap between germline ends came to 8 bases. This CDR3 is CAIRGGNQETQYF. For the CDR3, the DNA is TGTGCCATCAGAGGGGGAAACCAAGAGACCCAGTACTTC.

V and J are TRBV11-2 and TRBJ1-1, with 9 bases matching TRBD1. This CDR3 region has 18 residues. The J segment lost 1 base and the V segment lost 0 bases, leaving 9 bases of the junction unmatched. Germline V gives CDR1 SGHAT, CDR2 FQNNGV. The CDR3 reads CASSLDFRTGAWNTEAFF. In DNA form, the CDR3 reads TGTGCCAGCAGCTTAGATTTTCGGACAGGGGCGTGGAACACTGAAGCTTTCTTT.

The V and J genes are TRBV5-4 and TRBJ1-6; maybe TRBD1 (6 bases). Per the germline V gene, CDR1 is SGHNT and CDR2 is YYREEE (reference sequence). V was cut by 3 bases and J by 0 bases, with 13 bases left in between. The CDR3 is 17 amino acids. The chain's CDR3 is CASSSTGLDSYNSPLHF. CDR3 DNA: TGTGCCAGCAGCTCGACAGGACTTGACTCCTATAATTCACCCCTCCACTTT.

V usage is TRBV5-1 and J usage is TRBJ2-7, with D tentatively TRBD2 (6 bases). Between the trimmed V and J ends, which lost 0 bases and 6 bases, there was a span of 7 bases. CDR1 is SGHRS, CDR2 YFSETQ, per germline. The CDR3 has 12 residues. CDR3 amino acids: CASSLDGSEQYF. CDR3 DNA sequence: TGCGCCAGCAGCTTGGACGGGAGCGAGCAGTACTTC. Filled out from reference TRBV5-1 and TRBJ2-7, the complete variable domain reads KAGVTQTPRYLIKTRGQQVTLSCSPISGHRSVSWYQQTPGQGLQFLFEYFSETQRNKGNFPGRFSGRQFSNSRSEMNVSTLELGDSALYLCASSLDGSEQYFGPGTRLTVT.

This rearrangement joins TRBV6-6 to TRBJ1-2; no firm D call. V was shortened by 8 bases and J by 8 bases, with 6 bases between the two germline ends. Germline CDR1 and CDR2: MNHNY and SVGAGI (reference sequence). There are 9 residues in the CDR3. Here the CDR3 DNA reads TGTGCCAGCCGGAGAGGCTACACCTTC. This encodes CASRRGYTF.

This clone was seen a few times. The chain carries TRBV6-5 and TRBJ2-7; a possible D gene is TRBD2 (7 bases). Germline CDR1 is MNHEY and CDR2 is SVGAGI. This CDR3 spans 13 amino acids. V shed 6 bases and J shed 4 bases, with 13 bases lying between them. CDR3 in amino acids: CASSEGGTYEQYF. In DNA form, the CDR3 reads TGTGCCAGCAGCGAGGGGGGGACTTACGAGCAGTACTTC.

The rearrangement joins TRBV10-3 to TRBJ1-5; D perhaps matches TRBD1 (5 bases). V lost 0 bases, J lost 0 bases, and 12 bases lay in between. In germline, CDR1 is ENHRY, CDR2 SYGVKD. The CDR3 has 17 amino acids. Here the CDR3 reads CAISESNRKYSNQPQHF. CDR3 nucleotide sequence: TGTGCCATCAGTGAGTCTAACAGGAAATATAGCAATCAGCCCCAGCATTTT.

The chain recombines TRBV7-9 with TRBJ1-2; TRBD1 might be the D (5 bases). The CDR3 is made up of 15 amino acids. Germline assignment: CDR1 SEHNR and CDR2 FQNEAQ (reference sequence). Trimming cost V 2 bases and J 3 bases, with 13 bases left between them. The CDR3 sequence is CASSLLGLLDYGYTF. CDR3 bases: TGTGCCAGCAGCTTATTGGGGCTCCTTGACTATGGCTACACCTTC.

This clone was counted a single time. V gene TRBV4-1 combines with J gene TRBJ1-4; the D is unclear. From germline, CDR1 is MGHRA and CDR2 YSYEKL. The CDR3 has 13 amino acids. Trimming cost V 1 base and J 7 bases, with 7 bases left between them. Written as DNA, the CDR3 is TGCGCCAGCAGCCAAGGTAGGAGTGAAAAACTGTTTTTT. Amino acids: CASSQGRSEKLFF.

V is TRBV4-3 and J is TRBJ1-6; D is unresolved. This CDR3 comprises 17 residues. Germline assignment: CDR1 LGHNA and CDR2 YSLEER. Trimming cost V 1 base and J 6 bases, with 16 bases left between them. CDR3 sequence: CASSQADFRAFNSPLHF. The CDR3 region has the DNA TGCGCCAGCAGCCAAGCGGACTTCCGAGCCTTTAATTCACCCCTCCACTTT.

The rearrangement links TRBV18 to TRBJ1-1; 7 bases line up with TRBD1. Germline loops: CDR1 KGHSH, CDR2 LQKENI. CDR3 size: 15 residues. Germline trimming cut 6 bases from V and 5 bases from J; bases unmatched to any gene: 12. CDR3 DNA: TGTGCCAGCTCCCCTAGGGACAGACAAAGGACTGAAGCTTTCTTT. It translates to CASSPRDRQRTEAFF.

DNA of the CDR3: TGTGCCTGGGATCAGGGAGAGACCCAGTACTTC. Amino acid sequence: CAWDQGETQYF. The chain is built from TRBV30 and TRBJ2-5, with D tentatively TRBD1 (5 bases). Trimming removed 5 bases from V and 4 bases from J, with 8 bases in between. The CDR3 spans 11 residues. CDR1 GTSNPN and CDR2 SVGIG come from the germline V gene (reference sequence). Using reference TRBV30 and TRBJ2-5 for the parts outside the CDR3, the full variable domain is SQTIHQWPATLVQPVGSPLSLECTVEGTSNPNLYWYRQAAGRGLQLLFYSVGIGQISSEVPQNLSASRPQDRQFILSSKKLLLSDSGFYLCAWDQGETQYFGPGTRLLVL.

The chain employs TRBV4-3 and TRBJ1-2, with D tentatively TRBD1 (5 bases). Trimming left V 0 bases short and J 3 bases short, with 11 bases between. Germline values: CDR1 LGHNA, CDR2 YSLEER. This CDR3 is 15 amino acids long. Written as DNA, the CDR3 is TGCGCCAGCAGCCAAGAAGGCAGGGCTGACTATGGCTACACCTTC. Protein product: CASSQEGRADYGYTF.